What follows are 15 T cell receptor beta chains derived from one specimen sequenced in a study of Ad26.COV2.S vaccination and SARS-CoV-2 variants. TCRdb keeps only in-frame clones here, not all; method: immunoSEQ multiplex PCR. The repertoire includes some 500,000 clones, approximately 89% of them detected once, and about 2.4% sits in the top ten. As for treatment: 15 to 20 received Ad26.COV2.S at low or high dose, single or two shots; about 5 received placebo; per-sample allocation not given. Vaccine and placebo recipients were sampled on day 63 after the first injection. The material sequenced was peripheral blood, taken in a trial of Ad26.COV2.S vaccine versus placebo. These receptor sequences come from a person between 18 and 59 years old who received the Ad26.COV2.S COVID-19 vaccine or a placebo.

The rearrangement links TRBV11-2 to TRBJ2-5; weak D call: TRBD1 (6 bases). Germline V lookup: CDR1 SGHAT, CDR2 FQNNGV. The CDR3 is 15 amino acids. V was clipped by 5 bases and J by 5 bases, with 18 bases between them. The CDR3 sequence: CASSQEQGNVETQYF. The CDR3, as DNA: TGTGCCAGCAGCCAGGAGCAGGGGAATGTGGAGACCCAGTACTTC.

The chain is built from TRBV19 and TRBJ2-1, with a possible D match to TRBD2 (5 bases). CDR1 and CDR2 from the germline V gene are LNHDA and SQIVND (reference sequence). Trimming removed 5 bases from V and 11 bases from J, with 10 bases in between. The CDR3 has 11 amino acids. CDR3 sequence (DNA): TGTGCCAGTAGTTCTCCCGGGAAGCAGTTCTTC. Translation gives CASSSPGKQFF.

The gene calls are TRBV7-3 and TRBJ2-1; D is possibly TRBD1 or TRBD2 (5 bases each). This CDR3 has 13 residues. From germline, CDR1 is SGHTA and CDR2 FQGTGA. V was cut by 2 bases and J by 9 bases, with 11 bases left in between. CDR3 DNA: TGTGCCAGCAGCTTAGGTAGGGACCGTGAGCAGTTCTTC. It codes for CASSLGRDREQFF.

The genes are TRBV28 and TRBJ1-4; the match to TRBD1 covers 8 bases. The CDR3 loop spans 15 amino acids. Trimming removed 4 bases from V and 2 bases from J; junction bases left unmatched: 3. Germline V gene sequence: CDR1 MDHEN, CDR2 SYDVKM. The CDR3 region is CASSSRTGTNEKLFF. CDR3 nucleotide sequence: TGTGCCAGCAGTTCCCGGACAGGGACTAATGAAAAACTGTTTTTT.

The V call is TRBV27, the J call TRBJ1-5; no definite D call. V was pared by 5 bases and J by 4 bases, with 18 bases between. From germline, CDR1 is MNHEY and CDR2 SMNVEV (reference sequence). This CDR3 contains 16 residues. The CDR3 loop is CASSPQFPQPNQPQHF. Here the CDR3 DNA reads TGTGCCAGCAGTCCTCAATTCCCGCAGCCAAATCAGCCCCAGCATTTT.

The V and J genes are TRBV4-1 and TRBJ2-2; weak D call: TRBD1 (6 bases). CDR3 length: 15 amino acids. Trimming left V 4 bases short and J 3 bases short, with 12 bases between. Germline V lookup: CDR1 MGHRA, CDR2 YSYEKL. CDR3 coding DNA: TGCGCCAGCAGCCGAGGGCAGGGGTACACCGGGGAGCTGTTTTTT. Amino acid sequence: CASSRGQGYTGELFF.

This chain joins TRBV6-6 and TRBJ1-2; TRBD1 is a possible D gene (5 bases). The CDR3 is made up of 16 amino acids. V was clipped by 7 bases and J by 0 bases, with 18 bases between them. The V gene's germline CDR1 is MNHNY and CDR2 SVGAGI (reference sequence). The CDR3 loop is CASTKAGFIANYGYTF. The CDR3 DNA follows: TGTGCCAGCACAAAAGCAGGGTTCATAGCTAACTATGGCTACACCTTC.

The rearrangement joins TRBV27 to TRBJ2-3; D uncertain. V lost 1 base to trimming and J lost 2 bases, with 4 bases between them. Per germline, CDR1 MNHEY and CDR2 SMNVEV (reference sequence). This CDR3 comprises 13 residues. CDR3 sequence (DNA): TGTGCCAGCAGTTTATATAACACAGATACGCAGTATTTT. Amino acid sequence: CASSLYNTDTQYF.

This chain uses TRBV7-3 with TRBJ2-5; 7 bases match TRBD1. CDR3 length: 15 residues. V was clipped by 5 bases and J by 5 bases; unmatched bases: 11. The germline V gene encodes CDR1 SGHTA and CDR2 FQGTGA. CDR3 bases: TGTGCCAGCAGCCAAGGACAGGAACCTGGTGAGACCCAGTACTTC. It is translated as CASSQGQEPGETQYF.

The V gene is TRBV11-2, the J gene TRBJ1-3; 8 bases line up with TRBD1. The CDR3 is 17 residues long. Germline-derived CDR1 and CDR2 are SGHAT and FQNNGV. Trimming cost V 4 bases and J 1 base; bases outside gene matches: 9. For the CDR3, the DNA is TGTGCCAGCAGCTCCTACCCATGGACAGGGTCTGGAAACACCATATATTTT. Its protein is CASSSYPWTGSGNTIYF.

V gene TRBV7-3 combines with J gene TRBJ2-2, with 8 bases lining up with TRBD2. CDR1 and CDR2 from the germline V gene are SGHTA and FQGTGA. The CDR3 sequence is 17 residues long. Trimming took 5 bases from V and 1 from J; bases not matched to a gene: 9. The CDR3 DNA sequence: TGTGCCAGCAGCCCCGGGTCCGGGAGGGGGAACACCGGGGAGCTGTTTTTT. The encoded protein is CASSPGSGRGNTGELFF. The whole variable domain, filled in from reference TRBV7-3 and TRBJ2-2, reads GAGVSQTPSNKVTEKGKYVELRCDPISGHTALYWYRQSLGQGPEFLIYFQGTGAADDSGLPNDRFFAVRPEGSVSTLKIQRTERGDSAVYLCASSPGSGRGNTGELFFGEGSRLTVL.

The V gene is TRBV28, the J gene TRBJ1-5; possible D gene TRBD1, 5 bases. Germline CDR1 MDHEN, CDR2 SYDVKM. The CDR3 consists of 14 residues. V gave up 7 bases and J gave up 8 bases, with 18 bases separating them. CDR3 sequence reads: CASKILQGFKPQHF. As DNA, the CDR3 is TGTGCCAGCAAAATCCTTCAGGGATTTAAGCCCCAGCATTTT.

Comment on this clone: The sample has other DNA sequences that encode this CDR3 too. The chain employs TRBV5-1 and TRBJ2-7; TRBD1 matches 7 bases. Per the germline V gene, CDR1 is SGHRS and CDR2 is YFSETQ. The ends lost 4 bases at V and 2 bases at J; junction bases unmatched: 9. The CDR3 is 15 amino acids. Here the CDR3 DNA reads TGCGCCAGCAGCCTTCGGACAGGTGCCCCCTACGAGCAGTACTTC. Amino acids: CASSLRTGAPYEQYF.

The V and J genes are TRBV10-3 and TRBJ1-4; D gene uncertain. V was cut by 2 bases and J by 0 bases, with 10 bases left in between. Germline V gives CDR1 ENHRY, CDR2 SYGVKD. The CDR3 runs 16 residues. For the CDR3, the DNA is TGTGCCATCAGTGAGCATTCAGAAGCAACTAATGAAAAACTGTTTTTT. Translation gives CAISEHSEATNEKLFF.

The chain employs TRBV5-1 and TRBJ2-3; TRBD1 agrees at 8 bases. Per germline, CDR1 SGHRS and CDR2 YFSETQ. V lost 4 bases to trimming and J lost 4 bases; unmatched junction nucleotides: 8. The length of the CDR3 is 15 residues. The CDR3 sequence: CASSTTGGRADTQYF. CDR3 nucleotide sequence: TGCGCCAGCAGCACAACAGGGGGTCGGGCAGATACGCAGTATTTT.